This T cell receptor beta chain was recovered during a study of T cell responses to AZD1222 COVID-19 vaccine. Assay: immunoSEQ multiplex PCR; the TCRdb copy retains only in-frame clones and omits some. There are over 110,000 clones in the sample; roughly 88% occur only once, and approximately 1.6% lies in the top ten. This clone has a count of ten or more. Deletions cut 4 bases from V and 5 bases from J, with 9 bases between. Germline CDR1 reads SEHNR; CDR2 reads FQNEAQ (reference sequence). There are 13 residues in the CDR3. The sequence derives from an adult who received the AZD1222 COVID-19 vaccine. The material was peripheral blood, obtained 28 days after the second AZD1222 dose. The V gene is TRBV7-9, the J gene TRBJ1-5; unclear D gene. CDR3: CASSSNRDQPQHF. In DNA, the CDR3 is TGTGCCAGCAGCTCAAACAGAGATCAGCCCCAGCATTTT.